This T cell receptor (beta chain) was sequenced in a study of T-cell reconstitution after alpha-beta-depleted transplantation in children (dated by TCRdb to the mid-2010s). In terms of the full investigation: T-cell immune reconstitution after TCRalphabeta/CD19-depleted allogeneic hematopoietic cell transplantation in children was quantitatively tracked in the study by means of TCR repertoire profiling. The paper as a whole reports these results and caveats: Apparently early alphabetaT-cell count recovery about two months after transplant reportedly relied on only several hundred rapidly expanded clones derived from non-depleted graft cells. Hyperexpanded clone frequencies declined over subsequent months; after one year, T-cell counts and TCRbeta diversity were mostly attributed to newly produced T cells. In some patients, high TCRbeta diversity at day 60 was attributed to recipient T cells and intrathymic progenitors that had survived conditioning.

The treatment or condition tag for this specimen amounts to: allogeneic hematopoietic cell transplantation with graft depleted of TCRalphabeta T cells and CD19 B cells. The transplant recipients were children given TCRalphabeta/CD19-depleted allogeneic hematopoietic cell grafts. This clonotype was counted between two and nine times. Its cognate antigen has yet to be identified. Base-call qualities are not available, and no considerably larger clone is one nucleotide away. CDR1 and CDR2 are read off the germline V gene (reference sequence) as DFQATT and SNEGSKA. A distance of 18 bases separates the germline ends of V and J, which lose 4 bases and 4 bases respectively. Its CDR3 holds 15 amino acids, cysteine through phenylalanine. The only DNA kept is the CDR3, 45 bases in frame from the first base. Preparation of the library involved PCR. Sequenced on an Illumina HiSeq 2500. To normalize quantification of the TCRbeta repertoire, the TCR libraries were built with molecular barcoding that relied on unique molecular identifiers. The public reads were quality trimmed at Q25 with fastp and then assembled into clones with MiXCR by TCRdb, keeping productive beta chains. Each entry merges the rows of one CDR3 protein and shows their most common DNA and genes. The sample table shows about 130,000 distinct CDR3 sequences, and roughly 9% are seen once. The biggest ten clones account for 24% of the sample.

This TCR came from a girl under three years old who had a stem cell transplant for combined immunodeficiency, so the T cells may come from the graft donor. The input for sequencing was PBMCs, mostly from graft donor cells, taken 180 days after TCRalphabeta/CD19-depleted stem cell transplant. The receptor chain draws on TRBV20-1 and TRBJ2-3, with the D assignment possibly TRBD1 or TRBD2, given 5 matching bases for each. The DNA sequence is given as TGCAGTGCTACGCTTCGGGGCCACTCACCAGATACGCAGTATTTT. This encodes CSATLRGHSPDTQYF.